The T cell receptor beta chain under discussion was sequenced for a study of OX40 agonist ivuxolimab in advanced cancers. About the study as a whole: Ivuxolimab was a fully human IgG2 agonistic monoclonal antibody targeting the costimulatory receptor OX40 (CD134). Intravenous ivuxolimab was administered to patients every 2 weeks at six dose levels: 0.01, 0.1, 0.3, 1.5, 3 and 10 mg/kg. Of the roughly 54 dose-escalation patients, hepatocellular carcinoma was present in some 19, melanoma in roughly 15, renal cell carcinoma in 9 and head and neck cancer in 9. In the dose-escalation cohort, nearly 85% of patients were male, and the mean age was roughly 56 years with a range of roughly 20 to 85. Prior anti-PD-1, anti-PD-L1 or anti-CTLA-4 therapy was permitted, and checkpoint inhibitors had been received by around 40% of dose-escalation patients. Partial responses were achieved by three dose-escalation patients, of whom one had hepatocellular carcinoma and two had cutaneous melanoma. Peripheral TCRbeta sequencing was intended to test whether TCR sequence diversity was altered and clonal T-cell expansion was caused by ivuxolimab. The paper reports the monotherapy dose-escalation portion (N ≈ 50 patients) of the phase I ivuxolimab trial. Broad study findings and their caveats: Low levels of normalized T-cell clonal expansion were also seen in some patients who did not respond. In the 0.1-3.0 mg/kg groups, partial responders had among the lowest normalized peripheral clonal expansion, particularly in CD8+ T cells. Antigen specificity was not determined for the clonally expanded peripheral T cells. Clonal expansion of both CD4+ and CD8+ blood T cells was observed from baseline to week 6 at doses 0.1 to 3.0 mg/kg. After ivuxolimab, expanded clones were on average more numerous among CD8+ T cells than among CD4+ T cells.

Patients with autoimmune disease history or receiving systemic immunosuppression were excluded from the trial. Peripheral blood for TCR sequencing was collected from all dose cohorts at baseline, on cycle 4 day 1, and on cycle 7 day 1. The samples were taken from a phase I, first-in-human, multicenter, open-label dose-escalation trial of ivuxolimab. Adults with locally advanced or metastatic melanoma, renal cell, hepatocellular, or head and neck squamous cell carcinoma were enrolled in the trial. Before TCR sequencing, CD4+ T cells and CD8+ T cells were sorted from peripheral blood as separate populations. Genomic DNA was extracted from sorted cells for sequencing of the TCRbeta CDR3 region. TCRbeta CDR3 regions were sequenced using the immunoSEQ Assay. TCRdb took over this immuneACCESS table, retaining in-frame rearrangements with V and J assigned. Such tables are incomplete; in checked studies, under half of the missing clones stem from an unresolved V gene, and the remainder is unexplained. The sample profile shows some 59,000 clones; around 90% of them were found once. The ten most abundant clones make up around 16% of the sample.

Regarding this clone: The antigen it binds to is not known. Per-base quality was not reported, and no clone a single base away is much larger than it.

The CDR3 contains 15 residues, cysteine and phenylalanine counted. The kept DNA is CDR3 alone, 45 bases in frame from the first base. The germline V gene yields SGHAT for CDR1 and FQNNGV for CDR2. V and J are truncated by 3 bases and 2 bases respectively, leaving an intervening sequence of 11 bases. The chain is encoded by TRBV11-2 joined to TRBJ2-1; the D gene assignment is ambiguous. The sequences come from CD4+ or CD8+ T cells sorted from blood, collected in a trial of the OX40 agonist ivuxolimab. This TCR derives from an adult with an advanced solid tumor such as melanoma, head and neck, liver or kidney cancer. Here is the DNA: TGTGCCAGCAGCTTTGTTCCGGGTACCTACAATGAGCAGTTCTTC. Its coded protein is CASSFVPGTYNEQFF.